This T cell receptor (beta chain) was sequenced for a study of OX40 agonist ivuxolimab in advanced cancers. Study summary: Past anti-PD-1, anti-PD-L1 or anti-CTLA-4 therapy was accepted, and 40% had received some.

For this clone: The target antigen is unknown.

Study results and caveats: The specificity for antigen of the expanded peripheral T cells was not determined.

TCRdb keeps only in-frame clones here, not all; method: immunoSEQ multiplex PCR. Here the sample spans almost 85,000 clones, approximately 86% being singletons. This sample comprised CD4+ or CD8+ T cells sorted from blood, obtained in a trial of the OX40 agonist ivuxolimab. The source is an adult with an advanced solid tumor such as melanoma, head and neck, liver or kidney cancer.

CDR3 region: CASSVRGDTDTQYF. The CDR3 DNA is TGTGCCAGCAGCGTTCGGGGGGACACAGATACGCAGTATTTT. The chain employs TRBV7-2 and TRBJ2-3, with 7 bases aligning to TRBD2. Germline CDR1 SGHTA, CDR2 FQGNSA. This CDR3 is built from 14 residues. V dropped 5 bases and J dropped 2; count of bases not matched to a gene: 4.